The subject of this entry is one T cell receptor (beta chain). The antigen is undetermined. At the DNA level, this CDR3 is encoded by other sequences in the same sample as well. This sample was included in a study of cytomegalovirus exposure and HLA in healthy donors. The overall study: A later analysis reported the same platform for the 90 to 150 validation repertoires and the 650 to 750 first-cohort repertoires. Study-wide results and limits: Some public TCRs appeared in many individuals, while most sequences were rare. Reported performance of the classifier showed diagnosis of cytomegalovirus status with high specificity and sensitivity. The study recorded 160 or so TCR beta chains that were cytomegalovirus-associated.

The V and J ends lost 5 bases and 0 bases respectively, with 11 bases between them. The CDR3 extends over 14 amino acids. Germline V gene data show CDR1 as SEHNR and CDR2 as FQNEAQ (reference sequence). Repertoires were generated with immunoSEQ multiplex PCR, while TCRdb's copy carries only in-frame clones and drops some. The sample lists 100,000 or so clones, 87% seen once, with roughly 3.9% in the top ten. Material: PBMCs. The chain combines TRBV7-9 with TRBJ2-7; D may be TRBD2 (6 bases). This receptor was obtained from a woman aged 25 to 39 in good health and CMV-seronegative. This chain's CDR3 is CASSGGTGSYEQYF. CDR3 nucleotide sequence: TGTGCCAGCAGCGGAGGGACGGGCTCCTACGAGCAGTACTTC.